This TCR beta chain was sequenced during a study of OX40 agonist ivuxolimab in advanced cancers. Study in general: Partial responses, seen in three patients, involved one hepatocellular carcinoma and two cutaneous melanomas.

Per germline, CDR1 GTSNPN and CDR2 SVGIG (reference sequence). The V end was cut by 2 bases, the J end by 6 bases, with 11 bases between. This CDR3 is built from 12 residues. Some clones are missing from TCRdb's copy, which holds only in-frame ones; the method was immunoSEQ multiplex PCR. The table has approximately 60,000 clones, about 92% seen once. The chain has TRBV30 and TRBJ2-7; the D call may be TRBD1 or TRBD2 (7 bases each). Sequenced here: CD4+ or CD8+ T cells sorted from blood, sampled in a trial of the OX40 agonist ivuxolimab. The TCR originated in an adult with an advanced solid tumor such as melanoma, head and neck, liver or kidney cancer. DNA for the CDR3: TGTGCCTGGAGTACAGGGGAGGGCGAGCAGTACTTC. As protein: CAWSTGEGEQYF.